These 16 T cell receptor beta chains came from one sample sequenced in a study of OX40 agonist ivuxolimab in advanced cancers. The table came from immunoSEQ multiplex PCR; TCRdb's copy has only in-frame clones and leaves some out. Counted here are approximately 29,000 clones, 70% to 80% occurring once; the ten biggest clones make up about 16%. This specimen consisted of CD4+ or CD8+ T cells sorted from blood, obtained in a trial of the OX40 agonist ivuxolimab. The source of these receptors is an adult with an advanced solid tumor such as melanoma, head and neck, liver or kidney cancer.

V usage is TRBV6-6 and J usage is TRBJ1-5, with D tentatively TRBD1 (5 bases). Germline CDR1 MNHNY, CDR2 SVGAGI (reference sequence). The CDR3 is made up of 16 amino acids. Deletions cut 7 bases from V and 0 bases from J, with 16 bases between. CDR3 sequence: CASTKERTGSNQPQHF. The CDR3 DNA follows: TGTGCCAGCACTAAGGAAAGAACAGGTAGCAATCAGCCCCAGCATTTT.

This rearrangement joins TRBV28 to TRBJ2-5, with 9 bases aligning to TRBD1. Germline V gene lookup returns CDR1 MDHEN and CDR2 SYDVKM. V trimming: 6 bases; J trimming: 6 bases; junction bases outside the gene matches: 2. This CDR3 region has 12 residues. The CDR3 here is CASSGQGKTQYF. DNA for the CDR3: TGTGCCAGCAGCGGACAGGGGAAGACCCAGTACTTC.

The chain's CDR3 is CASSLLTGGFYEQYF. For the CDR3, the DNA is TGTGCCAGCAGCTTGTTGACAGGGGGTTTCTACGAGCAGTACTTC. The rearrangement joins TRBV7-8 to TRBJ2-7; 9 nucleotides line up with TRBD1. The germline CDR1 and CDR2 sequences are SGHVS and FQNEAQ. V trimming: 3 bases; J trimming: 3 bases; junction bases outside the gene matches: 6. The CDR3 runs 15 residues.

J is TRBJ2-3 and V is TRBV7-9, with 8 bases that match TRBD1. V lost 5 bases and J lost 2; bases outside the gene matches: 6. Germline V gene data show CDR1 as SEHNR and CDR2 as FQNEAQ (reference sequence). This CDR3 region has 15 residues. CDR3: CASSHGQGLTDTQYF. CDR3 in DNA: TGTGCCAGCAGCCATGGACAGGGACTCACAGATACGCAGTATTTT.

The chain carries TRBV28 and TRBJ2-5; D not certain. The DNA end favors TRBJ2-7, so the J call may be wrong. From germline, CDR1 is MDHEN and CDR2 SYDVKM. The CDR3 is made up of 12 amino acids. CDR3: CASSSVDYEQYF. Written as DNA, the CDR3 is TGTGCCAGCAGTTCTGTGGACTACGAGCAGTACTTC.

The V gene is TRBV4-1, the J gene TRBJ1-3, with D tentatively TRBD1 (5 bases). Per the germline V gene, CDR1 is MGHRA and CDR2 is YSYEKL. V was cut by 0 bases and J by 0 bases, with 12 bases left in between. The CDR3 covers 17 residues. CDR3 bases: TGCGCCAGCAGCCAAGAGAGGGGACTTATCTCTGGAAACACCATATATTTT. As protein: CASSQERGLISGNTIYF.

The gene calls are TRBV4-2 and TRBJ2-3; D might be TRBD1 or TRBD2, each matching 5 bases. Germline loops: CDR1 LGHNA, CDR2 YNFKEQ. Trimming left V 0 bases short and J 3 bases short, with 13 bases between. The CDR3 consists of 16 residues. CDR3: CASSQDLRGTTDTQYF. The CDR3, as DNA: TGTGCCAGCAGCCAAGATTTACGGGGCACAACAGATACGCAGTATTTT.

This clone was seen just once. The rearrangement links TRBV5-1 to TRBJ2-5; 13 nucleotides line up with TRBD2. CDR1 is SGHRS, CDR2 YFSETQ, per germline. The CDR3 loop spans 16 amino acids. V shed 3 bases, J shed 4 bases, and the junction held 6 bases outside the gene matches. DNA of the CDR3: TGCGCCAGCAGCTGGAGACTAGCGGGGGGAGTAGAGACCCAGTACTTC. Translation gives CASSWRLAGGVETQYF.

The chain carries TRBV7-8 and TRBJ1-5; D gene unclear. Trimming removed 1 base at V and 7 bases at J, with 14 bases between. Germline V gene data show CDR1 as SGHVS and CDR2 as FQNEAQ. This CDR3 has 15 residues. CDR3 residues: CASSLVMNPEQPQHF. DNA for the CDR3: TGTGCCAGCAGCTTAGTAATGAATCCGGAACAGCCCCAGCATTTT.

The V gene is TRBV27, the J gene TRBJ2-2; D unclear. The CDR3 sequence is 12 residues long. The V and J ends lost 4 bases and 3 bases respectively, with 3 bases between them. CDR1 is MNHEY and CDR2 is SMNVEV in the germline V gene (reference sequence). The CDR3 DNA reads TGTGCCAGCAGTTCCGACACCGGGGAGCTGTTTTTT. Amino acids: CASSSDTGELFF.

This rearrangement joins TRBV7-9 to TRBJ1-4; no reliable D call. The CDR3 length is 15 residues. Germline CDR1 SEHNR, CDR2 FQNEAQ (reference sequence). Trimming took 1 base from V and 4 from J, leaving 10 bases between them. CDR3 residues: CASSLGGGDNEKLFF. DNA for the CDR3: TGTGCCAGCAGCTTAGGTGGCGGAGATAATGAAAAACTGTTTTTT.

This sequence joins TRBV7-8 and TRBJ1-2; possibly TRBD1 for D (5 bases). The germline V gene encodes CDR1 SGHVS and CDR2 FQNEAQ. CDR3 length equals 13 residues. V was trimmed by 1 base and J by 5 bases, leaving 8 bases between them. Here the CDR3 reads CASSLERTYGYTF. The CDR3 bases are TGTGCCAGCAGCTTAGAAAGGACATATGGCTACACCTTC.

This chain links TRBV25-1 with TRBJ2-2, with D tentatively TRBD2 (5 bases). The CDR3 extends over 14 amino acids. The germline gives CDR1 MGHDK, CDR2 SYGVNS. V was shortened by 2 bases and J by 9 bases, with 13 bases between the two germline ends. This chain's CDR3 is CASSEEGPLWELFF. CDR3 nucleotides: TGTGCCAGCAGTGAAGAGGGTCCTCTTTGGGAGCTGTTTTTT.

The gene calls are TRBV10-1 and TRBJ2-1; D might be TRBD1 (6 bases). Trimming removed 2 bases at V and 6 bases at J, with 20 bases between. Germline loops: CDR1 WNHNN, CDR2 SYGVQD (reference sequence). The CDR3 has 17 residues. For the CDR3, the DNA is TGCGCCAGCAGTGAGGGTCAGGGGTGGACTTCATCCAATGAGCAGTTCTTC. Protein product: CASSEGQGWTSSNEQFF.

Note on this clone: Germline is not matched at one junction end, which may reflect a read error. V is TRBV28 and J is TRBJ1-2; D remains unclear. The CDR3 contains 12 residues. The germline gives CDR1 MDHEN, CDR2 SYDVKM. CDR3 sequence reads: CASSLSRNGHTF. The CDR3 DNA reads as TGTGCCAGCAGTTTATCACGGAATGGCCACACCTTC.

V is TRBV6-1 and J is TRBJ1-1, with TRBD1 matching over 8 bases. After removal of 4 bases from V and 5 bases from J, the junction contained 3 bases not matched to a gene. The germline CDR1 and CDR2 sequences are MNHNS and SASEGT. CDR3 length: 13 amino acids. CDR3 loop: CASSGQGATEAFF. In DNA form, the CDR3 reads TGTGCCAGCAGTGGGCAGGGGGCAACTGAAGCTTTCTTT.